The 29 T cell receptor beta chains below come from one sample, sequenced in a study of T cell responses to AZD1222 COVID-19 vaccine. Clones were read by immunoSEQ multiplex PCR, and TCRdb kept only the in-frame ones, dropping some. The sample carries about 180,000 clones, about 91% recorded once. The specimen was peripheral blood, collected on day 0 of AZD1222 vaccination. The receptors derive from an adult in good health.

CDR3 in DNA: TGTGCCAGTAGTCCAGGACTAGCGGTCACAGATACGCAGTATTTT. Translating gives CASSPGLAVTDTQYF. The rearrangement uses TRBV19 and TRBJ2-3; 10 nucleotides match TRBD2. Looked up from germline, CDR1 is LNHDA and CDR2 is SQIVND (reference sequence). This CDR3 has 15 amino acids. The V segment lost 5 bases and the J segment 2 bases; nucleotides outside the gene matches: 4.

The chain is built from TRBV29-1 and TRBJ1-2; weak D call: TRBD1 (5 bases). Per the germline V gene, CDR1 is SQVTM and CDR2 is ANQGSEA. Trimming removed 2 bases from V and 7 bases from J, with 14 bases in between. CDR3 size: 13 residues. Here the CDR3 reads CSVEPRFGGGYTF. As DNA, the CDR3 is TGCAGCGTTGAACCCAGGTTTGGGGGTGGCTACACCTTC.

CDR3 in DNA: TGTGCCAGCAGGGGTCGACAGGACTACGAGCAGTACTTC. Its protein product is CASRGRQDYEQYF. The rearrangement links TRBV2 to TRBJ2-7, with D possibly TRBD1 on 6 matching bases. Germline V gene data show CDR1 as SNHLY and CDR2 as FYNNEI. This CDR3 is built from 13 residues. V gave up 6 bases and J gave up 3 bases, with 12 bases separating them.

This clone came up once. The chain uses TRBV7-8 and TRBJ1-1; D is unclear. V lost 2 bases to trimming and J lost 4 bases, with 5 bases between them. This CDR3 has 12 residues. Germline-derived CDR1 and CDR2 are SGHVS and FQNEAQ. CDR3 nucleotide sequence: TGTGCCAGCAGCTTAAGGAGCACTGAAGCTTTCTTT. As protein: CASSLRSTEAFF. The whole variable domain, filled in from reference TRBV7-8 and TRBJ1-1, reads GAGVSQSPRYKVAKRGQDVALRCDPISGHVSLFWYQQALGQGPEFLTYFQNEAQLDKSGLPSDRFFAERPEGSVSTLKIQRTQQEDSAVYLCASSLRSTEAFFGQGTRLTVV.

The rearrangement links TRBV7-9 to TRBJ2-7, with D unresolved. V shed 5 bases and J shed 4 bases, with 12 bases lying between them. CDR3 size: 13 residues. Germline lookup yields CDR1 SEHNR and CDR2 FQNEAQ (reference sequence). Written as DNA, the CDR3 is TGTGCCAGCAGCCCACCGACACTTTACGAGCAGTACTTC. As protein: CASSPPTLYEQYF.

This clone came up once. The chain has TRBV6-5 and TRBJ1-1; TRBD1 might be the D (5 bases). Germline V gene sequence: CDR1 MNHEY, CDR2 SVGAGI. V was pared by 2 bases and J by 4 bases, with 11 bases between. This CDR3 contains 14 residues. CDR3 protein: CASSYLRGGTEAFF. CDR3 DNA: TGTGCCAGCAGTTACCTTCGGGGGGGCACTGAAGCTTTCTTT.

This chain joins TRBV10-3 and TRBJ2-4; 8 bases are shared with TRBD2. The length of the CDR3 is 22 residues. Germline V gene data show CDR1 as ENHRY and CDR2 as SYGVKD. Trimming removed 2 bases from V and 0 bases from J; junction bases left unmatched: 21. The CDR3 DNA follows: TGTGCCATCAGTGAGCCGAGTCTCTCGCGGGGGGCCTTAACCCTAGCCAAAAACATTCAGTACTTC. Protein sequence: CAISEPSLSRGALTLAKNIQYF.

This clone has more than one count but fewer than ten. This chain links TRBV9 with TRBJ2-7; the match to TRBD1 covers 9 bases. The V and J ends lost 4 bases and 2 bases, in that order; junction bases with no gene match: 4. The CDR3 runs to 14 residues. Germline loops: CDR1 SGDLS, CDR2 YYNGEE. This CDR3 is CASSPRDRAYEQYF. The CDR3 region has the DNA TGTGCCAGCAGCCCCCGGGACAGGGCCTACGAGCAGTACTTC.

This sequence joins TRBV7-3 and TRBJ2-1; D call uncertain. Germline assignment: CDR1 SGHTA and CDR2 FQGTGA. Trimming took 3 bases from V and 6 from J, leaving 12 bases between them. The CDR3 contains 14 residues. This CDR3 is CASSFPGAGNEQFF. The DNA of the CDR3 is TGTGCCAGCAGCTTCCCTGGCGCAGGCAATGAGCAGTTCTTC.

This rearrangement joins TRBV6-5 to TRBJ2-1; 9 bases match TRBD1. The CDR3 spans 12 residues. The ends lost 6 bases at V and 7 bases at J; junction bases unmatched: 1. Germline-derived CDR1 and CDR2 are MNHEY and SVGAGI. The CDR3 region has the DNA TGTGCCAGCAGAGGGACAGGGAATGAGCAGTTCTTC. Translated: CASRGTGNEQFF.

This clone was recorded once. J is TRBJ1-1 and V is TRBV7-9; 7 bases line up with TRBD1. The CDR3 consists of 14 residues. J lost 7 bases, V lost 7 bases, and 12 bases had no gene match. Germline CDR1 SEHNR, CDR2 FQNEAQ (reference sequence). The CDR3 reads CASTLGQETFEAFF. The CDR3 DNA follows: TGTGCCAGCACCCTTGGACAGGAAACGTTTGAAGCTTTCTTT. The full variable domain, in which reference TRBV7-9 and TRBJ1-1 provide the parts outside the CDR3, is DTGVSQNPRHKITKRGQNVTFRCDPISEHNRLYWYRQTLGQGPEFLTYFQNEAQLEKSRLLSDRFSAERPKGSFSTLEIQRTEQGDSAMYLCASTLGQETFEAFFGQGTRLTVV.

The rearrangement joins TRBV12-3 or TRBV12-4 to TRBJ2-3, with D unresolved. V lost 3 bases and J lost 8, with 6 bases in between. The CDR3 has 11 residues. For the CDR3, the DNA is TGTGCCAGCAGTTTTTCCGTTACGCAGTATTTT. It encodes CASSFSVTQYF.

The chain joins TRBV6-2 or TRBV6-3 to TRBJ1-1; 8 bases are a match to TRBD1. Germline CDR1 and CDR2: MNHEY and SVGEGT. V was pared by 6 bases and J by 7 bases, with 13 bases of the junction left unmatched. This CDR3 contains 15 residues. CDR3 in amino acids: CASSQGYGTGDEAFF. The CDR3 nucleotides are TGTGCCAGCAGCCAAGGTTACGGGACAGGCGATGAAGCTTTCTTT.

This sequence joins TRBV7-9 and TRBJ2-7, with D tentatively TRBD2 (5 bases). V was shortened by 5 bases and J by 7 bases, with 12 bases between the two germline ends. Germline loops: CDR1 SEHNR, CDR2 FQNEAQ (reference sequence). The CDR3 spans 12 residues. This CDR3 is CASSPRVGEQYF. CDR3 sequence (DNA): TGTGCCAGCAGCCCGCGGGTGGGAGAGCAGTACTTC. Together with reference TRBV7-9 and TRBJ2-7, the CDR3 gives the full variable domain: DTGVSQNPRHKITKRGQNVTFRCDPISEHNRLYWYRQTLGQGPEFLTYFQNEAQLEKSRLLSDRFSAERPKGSFSTLEIQRTEQGDSAMYLCASSPRVGEQYFGPGTRLTVT.

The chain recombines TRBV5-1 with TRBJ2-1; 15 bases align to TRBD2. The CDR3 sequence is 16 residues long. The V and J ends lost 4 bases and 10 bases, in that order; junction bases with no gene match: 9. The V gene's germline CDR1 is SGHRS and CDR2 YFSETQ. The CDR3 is CASSPIPGTSGGEQFF. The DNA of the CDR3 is TGCGCCAGCAGCCCTATCCCCGGGACTAGCGGGGGGGAGCAGTTCTTC.

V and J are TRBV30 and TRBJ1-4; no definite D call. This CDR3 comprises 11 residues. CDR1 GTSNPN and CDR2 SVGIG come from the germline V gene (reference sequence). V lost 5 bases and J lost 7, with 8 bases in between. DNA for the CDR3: TGTGCCTGGGATAGGTTTGAAAAACTGTTTTTT. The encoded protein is CAWDRFEKLFF.

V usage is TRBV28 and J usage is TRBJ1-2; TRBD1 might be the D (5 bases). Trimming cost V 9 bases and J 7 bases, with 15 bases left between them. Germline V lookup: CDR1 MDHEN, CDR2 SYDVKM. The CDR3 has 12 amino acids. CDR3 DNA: TGTGCCAGTCGGCGGCGGGGGGGTGGCTACACCTTC. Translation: CASRRRGGGYTF.

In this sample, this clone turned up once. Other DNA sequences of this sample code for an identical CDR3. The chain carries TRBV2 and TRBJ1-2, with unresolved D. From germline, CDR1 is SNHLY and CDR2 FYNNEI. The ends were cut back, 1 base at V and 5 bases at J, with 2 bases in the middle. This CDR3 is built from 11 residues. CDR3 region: CASSEGYGYTF. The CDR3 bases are TGTGCCAGCAGTGAAGGATATGGCTACACCTTC.

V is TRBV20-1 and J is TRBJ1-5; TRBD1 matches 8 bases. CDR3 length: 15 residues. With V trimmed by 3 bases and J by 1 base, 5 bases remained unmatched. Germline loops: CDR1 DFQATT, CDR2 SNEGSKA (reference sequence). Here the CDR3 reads CSASWQGASNQPQHF. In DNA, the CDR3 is TGCAGTGCTAGTTGGCAGGGGGCGAGCAATCAGCCCCAGCATTTT.

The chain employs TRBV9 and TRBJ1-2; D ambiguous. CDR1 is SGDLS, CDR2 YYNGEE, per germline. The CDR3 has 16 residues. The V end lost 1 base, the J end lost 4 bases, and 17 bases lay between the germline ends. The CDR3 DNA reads TGTGCCAGCAGCGTAACGCAGGACCCTCCGATCTATGGCTACACCTTC. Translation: CASSVTQDPPIYGYTF.

The DNA of the CDR3 is TGCAGCGTTGCGGTGGCTGGACAGGCCTACGAGCAGTACTTC. Protein sequence: CSVAVAGQAYEQYF. The rearrangement links TRBV29-1 to TRBJ2-7; TRBD1 aligns across 7 bases. V trimming: 4 bases; J trimming: 2 bases; junction bases outside the gene matches: 8. The germline V gene has CDR1 SQVTM and CDR2 ANQGSEA. The CDR3 runs to 14 residues.

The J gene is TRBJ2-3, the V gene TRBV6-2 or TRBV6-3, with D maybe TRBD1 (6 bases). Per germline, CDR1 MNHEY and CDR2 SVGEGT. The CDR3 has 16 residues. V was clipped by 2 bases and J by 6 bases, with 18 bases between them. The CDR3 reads CASSYGWGRGVDTQYF. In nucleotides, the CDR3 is TGTGCCAGCAGTTACGGCTGGGGCAGGGGTGTCGATACGCAGTATTTT.

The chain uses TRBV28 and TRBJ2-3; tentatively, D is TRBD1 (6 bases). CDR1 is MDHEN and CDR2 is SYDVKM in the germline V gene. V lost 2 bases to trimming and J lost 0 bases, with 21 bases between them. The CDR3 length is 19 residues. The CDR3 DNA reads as TGTGCCAGCAGTTTACCCAGGGGTCGAGGGGTCCCTAGCACAGATACGCAGTATTTT. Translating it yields CASSLPRGRGVPSTDTQYF. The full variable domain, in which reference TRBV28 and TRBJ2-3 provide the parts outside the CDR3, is DVKVTQSSRYLVKRTGEKVFLECVQDMDHENMFWYRQDPGLGLRLIYFSYDVKMKEKGDIPEGYSVSREKKERFSLILESASTNQTSMYLCASSLPRGRGVPSTDTQYFGPGTRLTVL.

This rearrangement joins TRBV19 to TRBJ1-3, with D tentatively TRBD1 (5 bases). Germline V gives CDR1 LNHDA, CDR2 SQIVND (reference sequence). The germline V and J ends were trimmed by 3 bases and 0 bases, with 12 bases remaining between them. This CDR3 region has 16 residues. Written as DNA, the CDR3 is TGTGCCAGTAGTATCGGAGGGGTAGGCTCTGGAAACACCATATATTTT. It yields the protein CASSIGGVGSGNTIYF.

For the CDR3, the DNA is TGTGCCAGCAGACCGGGACAGGGAAACAATGAGCAGTTCTTC. Its protein product is CASRPGQGNNEQFF. V gene TRBV6-5 combines with J gene TRBJ2-1; 9 nucleotides align to TRBD1. The J segment lost 5 bases and the V segment lost 6 bases, leaving 5 bases of the junction unmatched. Germline V lookup: CDR1 MNHEY, CDR2 SVGAGI. The CDR3 is made up of 14 amino acids.

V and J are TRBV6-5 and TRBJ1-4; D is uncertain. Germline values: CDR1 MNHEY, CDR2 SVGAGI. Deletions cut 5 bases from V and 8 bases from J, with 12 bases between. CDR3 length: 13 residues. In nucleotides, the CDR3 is TGTGCCAGCAGTACGGACGTCCCCGAAAAACTGTTTTTT. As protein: CASSTDVPEKLFF.

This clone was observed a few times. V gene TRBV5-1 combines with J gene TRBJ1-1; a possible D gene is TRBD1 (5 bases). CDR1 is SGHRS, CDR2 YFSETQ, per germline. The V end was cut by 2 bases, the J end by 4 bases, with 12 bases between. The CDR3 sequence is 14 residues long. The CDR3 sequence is CASSLGTGRTEAFF. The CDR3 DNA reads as TGCGCCAGCAGCTTAGGGACGGGTCGCACTGAAGCTTTCTTT.

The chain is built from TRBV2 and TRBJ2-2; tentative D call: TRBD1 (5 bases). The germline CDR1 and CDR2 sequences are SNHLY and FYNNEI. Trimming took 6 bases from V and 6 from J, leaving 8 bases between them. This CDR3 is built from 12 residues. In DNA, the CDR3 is TGTGCCAGCAGACAGGCGGCCGGGGAGCTGTTTTTT. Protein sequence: CASRQAAGELFF.

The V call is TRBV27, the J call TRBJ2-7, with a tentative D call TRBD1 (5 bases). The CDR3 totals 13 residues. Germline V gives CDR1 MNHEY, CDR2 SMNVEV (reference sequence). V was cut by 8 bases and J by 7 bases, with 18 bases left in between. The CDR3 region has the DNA TGTGCCAGCCGGCTTAGGGGTCAAGGGGAGCAGTACTTC. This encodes CASRLRGQGEQYF.